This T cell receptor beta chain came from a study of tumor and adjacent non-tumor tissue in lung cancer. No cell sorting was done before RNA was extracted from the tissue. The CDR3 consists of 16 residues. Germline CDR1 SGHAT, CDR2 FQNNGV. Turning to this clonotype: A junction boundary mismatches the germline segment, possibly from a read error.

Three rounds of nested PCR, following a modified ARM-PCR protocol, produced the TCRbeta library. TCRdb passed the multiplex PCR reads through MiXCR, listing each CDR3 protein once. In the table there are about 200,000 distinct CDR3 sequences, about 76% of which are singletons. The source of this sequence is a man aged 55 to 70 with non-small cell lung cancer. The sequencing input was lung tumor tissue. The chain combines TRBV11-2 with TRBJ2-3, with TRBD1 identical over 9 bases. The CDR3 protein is CANSPPGGQGPVTQYF. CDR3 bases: TGTGCCAACAGCCCTCCCGGGGGACAGGGCCCAGTTACGCAGTATTTT.